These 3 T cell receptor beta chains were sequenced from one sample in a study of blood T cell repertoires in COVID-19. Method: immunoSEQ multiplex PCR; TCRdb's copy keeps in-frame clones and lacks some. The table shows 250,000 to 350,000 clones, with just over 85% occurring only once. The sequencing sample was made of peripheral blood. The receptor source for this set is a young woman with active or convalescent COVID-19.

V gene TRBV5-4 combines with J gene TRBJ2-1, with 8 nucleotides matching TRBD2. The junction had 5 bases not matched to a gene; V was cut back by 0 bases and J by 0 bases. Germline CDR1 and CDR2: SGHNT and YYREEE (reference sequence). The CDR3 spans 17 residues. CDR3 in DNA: TGTGCCAGCAGCTTGGGACGGGGGGGGAGCTCCTACAATGAGCAGTTCTTC. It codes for CASSLGRGGSSYNEQFF.

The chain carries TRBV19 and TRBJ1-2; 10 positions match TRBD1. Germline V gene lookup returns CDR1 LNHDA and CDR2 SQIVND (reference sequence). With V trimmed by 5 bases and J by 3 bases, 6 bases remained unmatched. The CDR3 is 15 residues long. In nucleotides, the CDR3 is TGTGCCAGTAGTGCTCGGGACAGGGGCCACTATGGCTACACCTTC. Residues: CASSARDRGHYGYTF.

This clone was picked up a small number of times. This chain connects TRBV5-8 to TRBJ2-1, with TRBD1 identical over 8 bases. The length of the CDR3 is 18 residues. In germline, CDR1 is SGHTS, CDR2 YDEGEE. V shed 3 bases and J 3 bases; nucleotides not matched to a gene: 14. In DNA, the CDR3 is TGTGCCAGCAGCTCCGGACAGGGAGGTTCTTTTCTCTACAATGAGCAGTTCTTC. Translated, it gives CASSSGQGGSFLYNEQFF.